The T cell receptor (beta chain) under discussion was sequenced for a study of T cells in Graves' hyperthyroidism and ophthalmopathy. Regarding the study as a whole: The model predicted ophthalmopathy a median around 6.5 months before onset.

Remarks on this clonotype: Its specificity is not known.

The PBMCs were sourced from fresh peripheral blood (10 ml). Trimming pared 5 bases from V and 1 base from J, leaving 15 bases between. The CDR3 loop spans 16 amino acids. Germline V CDR1 and CDR2: MRHNA, SNTAGT. What was amplified from RNA transcripts were TCR beta CDR3 regions. First-round RT-PCR with HTBI primers amplified the TCR CDR3 region. MiXCR was run by TCRdb on the multiplex PCR reads, yielding one entry per CDR3 protein. The sample includes 690,000 or so distinct CDR3 sequences, 18% of them seen just once. V and J are TRBV6-4 and TRBJ2-1; TRBD1 is a possible D gene (5 bases). The sample consisted of blood. The receptor comes from a woman in her forties or fifties with Graves' hyperthyroidism that later progressed to Graves' ophthalmopathy. For the CDR3, the DNA is TGTGCCAGCAGTTACCACAGGTTCGGTTCCTACAATGAGCAGTTCTTC. As protein: CASSYHRFGSYNEQFF.